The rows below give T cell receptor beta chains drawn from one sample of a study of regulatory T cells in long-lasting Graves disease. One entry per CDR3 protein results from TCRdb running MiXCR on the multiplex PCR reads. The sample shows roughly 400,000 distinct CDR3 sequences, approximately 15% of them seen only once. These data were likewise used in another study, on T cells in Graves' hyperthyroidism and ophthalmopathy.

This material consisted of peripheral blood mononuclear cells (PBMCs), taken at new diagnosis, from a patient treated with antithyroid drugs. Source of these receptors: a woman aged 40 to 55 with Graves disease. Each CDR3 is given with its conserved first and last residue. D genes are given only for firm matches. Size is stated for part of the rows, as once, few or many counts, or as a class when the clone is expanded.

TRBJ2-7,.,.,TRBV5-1,TGCGCCAGCAGCTTGGGCAAAAGGGGCTCCTACGAGCAGTACTTC,CASSLGKRGSYEQYF
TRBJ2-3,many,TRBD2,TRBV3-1,TGTGCCAGCAGCCAAGTCGCGGGAGGTAGGACAGATACGCAGTATTTT,CASSQVAGGRTDTQYF
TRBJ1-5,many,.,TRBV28,TGTGCCAGCAGCCCGACAGGTACCAATCAGCCCCAGCATTTT,CASSPTGTNQPQHF
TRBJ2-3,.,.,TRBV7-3,TGTGCCAGCAGTAGAACGGGAGATACGCAGTATTTT,CASSRTGDTQYF
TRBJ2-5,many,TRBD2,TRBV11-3,TGTGCCAGCAGCCCGGGAGGACGGGACCAAGAGACCCAGTACTTC,CASSPGGRDQETQYF
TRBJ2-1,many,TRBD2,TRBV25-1,TGTGCCAGCGCAACAGGGACTAGCGGGAGAGATGAGCAGTTCTTC,CASATGTSGRDEQFF
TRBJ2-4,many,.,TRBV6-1,TGTGCCAGCAGTGAGATTAGGCGGGTTAAAAACATTCAGTACTTC,CASSEIRRVKNIQYF
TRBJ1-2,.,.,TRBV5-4,TGTGCCAGCAGCTTGGCCAGAGAATTGAGCTATGGCTACACCTTC,CASSLARELSYGYTF
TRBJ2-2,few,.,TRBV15,TGTGCCACCAGCAGAGATAACGCCGCGAACACCGGGGAGCTGTTTTTT,CATSRDNAANTGELFF
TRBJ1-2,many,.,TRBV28,TGTGCCAGCAGTGGACAGCTTGGCTATGGCTACACCTTC,CASSGQLGYGYTF
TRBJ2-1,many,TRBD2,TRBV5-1,TGCGCCAGCAGCTCGGGGGGGGGGTTCTCCACGGATGAGCAGTTCTTC,CASSSGGGFSTDEQFF
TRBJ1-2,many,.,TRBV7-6,TGTGCCAGCAGCTTATCGGGGCATGGCTACACCTTC,CASSLSGHGYTF
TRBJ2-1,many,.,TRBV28,TGTGCCAGCAGTTTATTGCCAATGGAACAGTTCTTC,CASSLLPMEQFF
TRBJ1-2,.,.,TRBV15,TGTGCCACCAGCAGGGTTAGTGGGCGCGTTACCTATGGCTACACCTTC,CATSRVSGRVTYGYTF
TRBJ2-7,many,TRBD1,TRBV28,TGTGCCAGCAGTTTAGGTCCAGGGACAGCCTCCTACGAGCAGTACTTC,CASSLGPGTASYEQYF
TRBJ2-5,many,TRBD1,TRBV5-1,TGCGCCAGCAGCCAAGGGGACAGAACCCAAGAGACCCAGTACTTC,CASSQGDRTQETQYF
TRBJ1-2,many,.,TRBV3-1,TGTGCCAGCAGCCCGAGGGGTGGGAGCGGCTACACCTTC,CASSPRGGSGYTF
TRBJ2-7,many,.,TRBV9,TGTGCCAGCAGCCCTGGAGGCGGGGGCCCCTACGAGCAGTACTTC,CASSPGGGGPYEQYF
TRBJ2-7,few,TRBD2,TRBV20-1,TGCAGTGCTATCCCTAGCGGGAGCTCCTACGAGCAGTACTTC,CSAIPSGSSYEQYF
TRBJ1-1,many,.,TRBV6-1,TGTGCCAGCACCCAGGTGGGGACTGAAGCTTTCTTT,CASTQVGTEAFF
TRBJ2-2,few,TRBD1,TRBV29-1,TGCAGCGGCCCGACAGGGTTGAACACCGGGGAGCTGTTTTTT,CSGPTGLNTGELFF
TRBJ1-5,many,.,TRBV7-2,TGTGCCAGCAGCTATGGGGGATATAGCAATCAGCCCCAGCATTTT,CASSYGGYSNQPQHF
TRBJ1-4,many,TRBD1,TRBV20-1,TGCAGTGCTGGCAACCCGCAGGGGGCGGGTGATGAAAAACTGTTTTTT,CSAGNPQGAGDEKLFF
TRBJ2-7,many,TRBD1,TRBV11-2,TGTGCCAGCAGCCAAACGGGTTGGTGGGACAGGGGGAAACGTACCTACGAGCAGTACTTC,CASSQTGWWDRGKRTYEQYF
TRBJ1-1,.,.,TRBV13,TGTGCCAGCAGCTTAGATTGGGAAAAGGGGGTCGGGGGCACTGAAGCTTTCTTT,CASSLDWEKGVGGTEAFF
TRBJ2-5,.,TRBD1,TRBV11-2,TGTGCCAGCAGTTCCGGACAGGGAAGTGTCCAAGAGACCCAGTACTTC,CASSSGQGSVQETQYF
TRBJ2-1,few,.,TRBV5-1,TGCGCCAGCAGCTTGGTAGGGGGAGAGTCCTACAATGAGCAGTTCTTC,CASSLVGGESYNEQFF
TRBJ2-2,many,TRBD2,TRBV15,TGTGCCACCAGCAGAGGACTAGCGGAAAGGTACACCGGGGAGCTGTTTTTT,CATSRGLAERYTGELFF
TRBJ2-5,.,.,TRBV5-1,TGCGCCAGCAGCTTGCACACCCGAGAGACCCAGTACTTC,CASSLHTRETQYF
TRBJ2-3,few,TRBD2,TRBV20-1,TGCAGTGCTCCGTCACACCTCCTAGCGGGAAGGACAGATACGCAGTATTTT,CSAPSHLLAGRTDTQYF
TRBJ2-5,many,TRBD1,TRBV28,TGTGCCAGCAGTTTGACAGGGCGCCAAGAGACCCAGTACTTC,CASSLTGRQETQYF
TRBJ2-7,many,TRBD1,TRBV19,TGTGCCAGTAGTATAGCCTCGGACAGGGCCTCCTACGAGCAGTACTTC,CASSIASDRASYEQYF
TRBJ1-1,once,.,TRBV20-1,TGCAGTGCTAGAGATCCCTTGAGGGCAGGGCAAATCACTGAAGCTTTCTTT,CSARDPLRAGQITEAFF
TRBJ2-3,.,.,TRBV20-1,TGCAGTGCTAGAAGTAGCGGTAGCACAGATACGCAGTATTTT,CSARSSGSTDTQYF